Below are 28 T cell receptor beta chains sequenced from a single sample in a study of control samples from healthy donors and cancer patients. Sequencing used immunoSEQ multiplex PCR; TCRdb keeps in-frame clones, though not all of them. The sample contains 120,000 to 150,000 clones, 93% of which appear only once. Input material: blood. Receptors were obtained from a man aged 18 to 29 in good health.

CDR3 loop: CASQDSQGESNSPLHF. In nucleotides, the CDR3 is TGTGCCAGCCAGGACAGCCAGGGGGAGAGCAATTCACCCCTCCACTTT. This chain joins TRBV19 and TRBJ1-6, with 7 bases identical to TRBD1. This CDR3 has 16 residues. The germline gives CDR1 LNHDA, CDR2 SQIVND (reference sequence). The ends lost 9 bases at V and 7 bases at J; junction bases unmatched: 15.

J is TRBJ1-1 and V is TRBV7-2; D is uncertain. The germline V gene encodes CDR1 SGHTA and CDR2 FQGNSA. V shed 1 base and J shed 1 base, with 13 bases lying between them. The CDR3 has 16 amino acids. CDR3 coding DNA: TGTGCCAGCAGCTTAGGGCGCACGTTGGGGAACACTGAAGCTTTCTTT. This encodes CASSLGRTLGNTEAFF.

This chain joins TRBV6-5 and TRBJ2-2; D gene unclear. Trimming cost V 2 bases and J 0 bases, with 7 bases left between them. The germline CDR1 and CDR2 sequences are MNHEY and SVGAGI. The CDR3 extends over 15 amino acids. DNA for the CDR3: TGTGCCAGCAGTTACGGCAGCGCGAACACCGGGGAGCTGTTTTTT. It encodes CASSYGSANTGELFF.

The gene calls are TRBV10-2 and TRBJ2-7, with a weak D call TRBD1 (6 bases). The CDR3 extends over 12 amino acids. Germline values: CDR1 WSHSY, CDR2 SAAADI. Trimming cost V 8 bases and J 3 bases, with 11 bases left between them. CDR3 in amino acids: CASADRLYEQYF. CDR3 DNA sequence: TGCGCCAGCGCAGACAGGCTCTACGAGCAGTACTTC.

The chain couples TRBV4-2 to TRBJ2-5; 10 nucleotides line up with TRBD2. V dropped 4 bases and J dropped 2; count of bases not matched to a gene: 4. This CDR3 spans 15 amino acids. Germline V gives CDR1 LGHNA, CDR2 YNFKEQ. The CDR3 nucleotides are TGTGCCAGCAGCCCCACTAGCGGGGCACAAGAGACCCAGTACTTC. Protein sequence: CASSPTSGAQETQYF.

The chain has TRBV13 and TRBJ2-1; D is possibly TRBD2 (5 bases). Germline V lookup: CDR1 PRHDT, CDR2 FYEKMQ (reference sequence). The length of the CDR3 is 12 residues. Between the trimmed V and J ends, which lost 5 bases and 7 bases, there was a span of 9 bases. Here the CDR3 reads CASSRRENEQFF. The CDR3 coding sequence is TGTGCCAGCAGCCGTCGGGAAAATGAGCAGTTCTTC.

CDR3 residues: CASSPSSGQLNTEAFF. The DNA of the CDR3 is TGCGCCAGCAGCCCCTCCTCGGGGCAGTTGAACACTGAAGCTTTCTTT. This chain uses TRBV4-1 with TRBJ1-1, with a tentative D call TRBD1 (5 bases). V lost 4 bases and J lost 0, with 15 bases in between. The CDR3 contains 16 residues. The germline CDR1 and CDR2 sequences are MGHRA and YSYEKL.

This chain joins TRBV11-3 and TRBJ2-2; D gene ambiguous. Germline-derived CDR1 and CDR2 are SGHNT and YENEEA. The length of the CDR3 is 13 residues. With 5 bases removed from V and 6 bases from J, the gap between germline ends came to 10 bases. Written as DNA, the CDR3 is TGTGCCAGCAGCCGACTCAAGTCCGGGGAGCTGTTTTTT. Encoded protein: CASSRLKSGELFF.

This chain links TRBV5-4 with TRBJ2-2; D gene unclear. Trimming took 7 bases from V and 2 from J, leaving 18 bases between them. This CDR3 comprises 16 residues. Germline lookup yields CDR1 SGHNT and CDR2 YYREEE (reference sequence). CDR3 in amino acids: CASAQGSFLNTGELFF. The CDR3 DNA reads TGTGCCAGCGCCCAAGGGTCTTTCCTTAACACCGGGGAGCTGTTTTTT.

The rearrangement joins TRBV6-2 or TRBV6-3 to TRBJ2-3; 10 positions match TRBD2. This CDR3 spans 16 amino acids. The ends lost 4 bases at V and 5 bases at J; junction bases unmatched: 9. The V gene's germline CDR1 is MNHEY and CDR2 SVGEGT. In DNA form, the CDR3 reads TGTGCCAGCAGTTCATTTAGGACTAGCGGAGGAGATACGCAGTATTTT. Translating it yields CASSSFRTSGGDTQYF.

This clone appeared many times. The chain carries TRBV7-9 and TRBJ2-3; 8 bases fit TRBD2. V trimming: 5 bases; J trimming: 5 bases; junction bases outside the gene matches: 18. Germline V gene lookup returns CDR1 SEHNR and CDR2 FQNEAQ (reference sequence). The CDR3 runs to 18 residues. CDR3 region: CASSKLADLASSGDTQYF. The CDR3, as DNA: TGTGCCAGCAGCAAACTAGCGGACCTAGCGAGCTCCGGAGATACGCAGTATTTT.

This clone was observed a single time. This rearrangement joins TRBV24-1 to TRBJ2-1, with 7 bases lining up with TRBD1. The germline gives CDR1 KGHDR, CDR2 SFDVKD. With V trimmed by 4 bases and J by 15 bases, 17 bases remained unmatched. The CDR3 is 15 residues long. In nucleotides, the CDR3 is TGTGCCACCAGTGACCCACCGAACGGACAGGACCGTCGGTTCTTC. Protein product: CATSDPPNGQDRRFF.

The CDR3 sequence: CASSKNSNQPQHF. DNA of the CDR3: TGTGCCAGCAGCAAAAATAGCAATCAGCCCCAGCATTTT. The genes are TRBV6-2 or TRBV6-3 and TRBJ1-5; D remains unclear. Germline CDR1 and CDR2: MNHEY and SVGEGT. This CDR3 comprises 13 residues. The V gene lost 6 bases and the J gene lost 0 bases, with 6 bases spanning the gap.

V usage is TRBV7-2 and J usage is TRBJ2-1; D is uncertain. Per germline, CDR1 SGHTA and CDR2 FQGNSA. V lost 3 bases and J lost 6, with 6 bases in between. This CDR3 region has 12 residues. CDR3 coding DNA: TGTGCCAGCAGCTTTATAGCCAATGAGCAGTTCTTC. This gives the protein CASSFIANEQFF. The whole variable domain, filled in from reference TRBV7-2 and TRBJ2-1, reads GAGVSQSPSNKVTEKGKDVELRCDPISGHTALYWYRQSLGQGLEFLIYFQGNSAPDKSGLPSDRFSAERTGGSVSTLTIQRTQQEDSAVYLCASSFIANEQFFGPGTRLTVL.

CDR3 amino acids: CASRGGNGGYTF. CDR3 in DNA: TGTGCCAGCAGGGGAGGTAATGGCGGCTACACCTTC. This chain links TRBV12-3 or TRBV12-4 with TRBJ1-2; D is uncertain. The CDR3 length is 12 residues. Trimming stripped 6 bases from V and 8 bases from J, with 13 bases between.

DNA of the CDR3: TGTGCCAGCAGCTTAAGTGCACGTACGCAGTATTTT. This sequence encodes CASSLSARTQYF. The chain couples TRBV11-2 to TRBJ2-3; D is undetermined. The CDR3 is made up of 12 amino acids. Germline loops: CDR1 SGHAT, CDR2 FQNNGV. The ends were cut back, 2 bases at V and 8 bases at J, with 8 bases in the middle.

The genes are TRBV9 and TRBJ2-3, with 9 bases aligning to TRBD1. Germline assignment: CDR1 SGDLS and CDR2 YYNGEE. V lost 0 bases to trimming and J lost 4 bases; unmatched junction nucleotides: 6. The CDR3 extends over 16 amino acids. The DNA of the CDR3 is TGTGCCAGCAGCGTAGGAACAGGGGGCATTTCAGATACGCAGTATTTT. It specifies CASSVGTGGISDTQYF.

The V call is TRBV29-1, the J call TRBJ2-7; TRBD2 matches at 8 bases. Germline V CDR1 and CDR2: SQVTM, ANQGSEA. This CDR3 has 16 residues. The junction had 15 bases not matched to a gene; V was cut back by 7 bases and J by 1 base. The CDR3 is CSGGRWVAGISYEQYF. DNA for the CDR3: TGCAGCGGGGGACGGTGGGTAGCGGGGATATCCTACGAGCAGTACTTC.

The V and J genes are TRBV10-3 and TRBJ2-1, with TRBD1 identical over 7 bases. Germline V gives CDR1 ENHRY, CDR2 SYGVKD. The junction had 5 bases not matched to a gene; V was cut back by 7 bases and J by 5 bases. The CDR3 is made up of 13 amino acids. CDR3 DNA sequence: TGTGCCATCACCGGACAGGCCGACAATGAGCAGTTCTTC. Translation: CAITGQADNEQFF.

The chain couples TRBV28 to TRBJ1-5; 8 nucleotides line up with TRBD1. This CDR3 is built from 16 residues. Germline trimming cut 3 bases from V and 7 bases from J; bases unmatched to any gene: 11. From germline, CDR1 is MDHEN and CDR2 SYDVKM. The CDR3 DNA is TGTGCCAGCAGTTTCCCCCGGACAGGGCGACGACAGCCCCAGCATTTT. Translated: CASSFPRTGRRQPQHF.

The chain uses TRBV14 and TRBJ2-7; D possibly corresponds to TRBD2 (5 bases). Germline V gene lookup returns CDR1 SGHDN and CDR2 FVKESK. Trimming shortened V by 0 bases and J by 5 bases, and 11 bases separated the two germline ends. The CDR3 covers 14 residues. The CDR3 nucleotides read TGTGCCAGCAGCCAAGAGACCCTCGGGGACGAGCAGTACTTC. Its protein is CASSQETLGDEQYF. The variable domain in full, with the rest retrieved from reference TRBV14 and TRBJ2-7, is EAGVTQFPSHSVIEKGQTVTLRCDPISGHDNLYWYRRVMGKEIKFLLHFVKESKQDESGMPNNRFLAERTGGTYSTLKVQPAELEDSGVYFCASSQETLGDEQYFGPGTRLTVT.

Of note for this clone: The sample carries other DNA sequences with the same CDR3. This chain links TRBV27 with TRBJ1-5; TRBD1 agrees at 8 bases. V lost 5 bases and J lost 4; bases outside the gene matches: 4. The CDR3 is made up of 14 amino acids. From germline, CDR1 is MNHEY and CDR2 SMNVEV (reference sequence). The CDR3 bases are TGTGCCAGCAGTCCTGACAGGGGAAATCAGCCCCAGCATTTT. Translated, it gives CASSPDRGNQPQHF.

CDR3 protein: CAWSVQRYTEAFF. The CDR3 DNA follows: TGTGCCTGGAGTGTACAGAGGTACACTGAAGCTTTCTTT. The rearrangement joins TRBV30 to TRBJ1-1; D gene uncertain. Trimming pared 0 bases from V and 3 bases from J, leaving 8 bases between. The CDR3 is made up of 13 amino acids. Per the germline V gene, CDR1 is GTSNPN and CDR2 is SVGIG (reference sequence).

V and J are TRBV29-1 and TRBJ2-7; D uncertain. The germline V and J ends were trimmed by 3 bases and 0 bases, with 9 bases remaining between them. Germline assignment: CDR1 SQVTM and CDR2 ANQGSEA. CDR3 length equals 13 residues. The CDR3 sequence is CSVDNIGSYEQYF. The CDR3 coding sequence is TGCAGCGTTGATAACATTGGCTCCTACGAGCAGTACTTC.

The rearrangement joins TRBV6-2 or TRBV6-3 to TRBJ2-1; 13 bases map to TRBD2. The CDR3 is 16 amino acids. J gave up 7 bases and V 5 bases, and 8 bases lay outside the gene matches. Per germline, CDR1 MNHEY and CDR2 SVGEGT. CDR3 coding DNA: TGTGCCAGCAGTCGTATAACTAGCGGGAGGGCGAATGAGCAGTTCTTC. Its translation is CASSRITSGRANEQFF.

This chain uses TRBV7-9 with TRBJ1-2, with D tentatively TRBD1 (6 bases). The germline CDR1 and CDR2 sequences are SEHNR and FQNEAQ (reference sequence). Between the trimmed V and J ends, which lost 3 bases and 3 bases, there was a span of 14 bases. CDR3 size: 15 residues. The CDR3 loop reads CASSFFGGEDYGYTF. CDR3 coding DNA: TGTGCCAGCAGCTTCTTCGGGGGCGAGGACTATGGCTACACCTTC.

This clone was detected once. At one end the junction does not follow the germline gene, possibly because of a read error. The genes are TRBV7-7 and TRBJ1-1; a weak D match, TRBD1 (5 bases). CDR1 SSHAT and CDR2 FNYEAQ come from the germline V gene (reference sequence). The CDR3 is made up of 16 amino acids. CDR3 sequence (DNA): TGTGCTAGCACTCAACTTTCAGGGAGCAAGAACACTGAAGCTTTCTTT. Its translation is CASTQLSGSKNTEAFF.

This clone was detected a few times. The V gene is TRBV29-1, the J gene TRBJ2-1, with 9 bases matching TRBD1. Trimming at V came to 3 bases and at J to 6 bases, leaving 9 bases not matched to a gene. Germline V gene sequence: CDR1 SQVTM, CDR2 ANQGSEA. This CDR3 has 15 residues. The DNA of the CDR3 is TGCAGCGTTGATGGGGACAGGGAAGACTCCAATGAGCAGTTCTTC. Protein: CSVDGDREDSNEQFF.